Here is one T cell receptor beta chain with its context. Its antigen remains undetermined. The entry originates in a study of T cells expressing NK-cell markers (dated by TCRdb to the early 2020s). Some background on the complete study: TCR beta-chain repertoires were profiled in sorted CD3+CD56+NKG2C+, CD3+CD56+NKG2C- and CD3+CD56-NKG2C+ T-cell subsets from several donors. Of the eight sequenced donors, seven were found to be HCMV-seropositive and one was found to be HCMV-seronegative. The eight sequenced donors were randomly selected healthy volunteers, three men and five women. The libraries were sequenced on Illumina HiSeq 2000/2500, MiSeq or NextSeq, producing 2 x 150 bp reads. Summary of the overall study and its limitations: In a handful of donors, the dominant CD3+CD56+NKG2C+ clonotypes ranked among the top 10 CD8+ clonotypes, making up roughly 1.0-7.0% of CD8+ T cells. Those dominant clonotypes were again the most abundant among CD3+CD56-NKG2C+ cells in four donors, at about 28.3-65%. It remained unclear whether the expanded NKG2C-expressing T cell clones were specific for HCMV antigens.

HCMV-specific IgG was detected in serum with a commercial ELISA kit to determine HCMV serostatus. Peripheral blood mononuclear cells were isolated from blood by Ficoll density gradient centrifugation. Sequencer: Illumina HiSeq 2000. 5'RACE template switching, by which a universal primer site and unique molecular identifiers were added, was used to make TCR beta cDNA libraries. cDNA synthesis was primed from the TCR beta constant segment, followed by two successive PCR amplification steps. The paper's processing steps were these. MIGEC was used to demultiplex reads and group the reads by UMI, and MiTCR was used to assemble and quantify clonotypes. To exclude erroneous sequences, any TCR cDNA sequence not supported by at least two reads was discarded. Downstream repertoire analysis used the tcR package, and clonotypes were matched across fractions by CDR3 nucleotide sequence plus V segment. VDJmatch was used to annotate antigen specificity against VDJdb, with one amino acid substitution allowed in CDR3. TCRdb reprocessed the sequencing reads and holds a single record per CDR3 protein sequence, with no DNA. The authors' filters were not applied to this entry. For this sample, the table gives roughly 420,000 distinct CDR3 sequences. The ten biggest clones cover 7.3% of the sample.

From the cysteine up to the phenylalanine, the CDR3 has a length of 16 residues. No DNA is recorded. CDR1 and CDR2 were assigned from the germline V gene (reference sequence) as SEHNR and FQNEAQ. Material: blood T cells: a sorted CD56 or NKG2C T cell subset, CD4+ or CD8+ T cells, or bulk PBMC T cells (not recorded which). This TCR was recovered from a woman aged 18-70 years in good health. Recombination connected TRBV7-9 to TRBJ1-2; the D gene TCRdb calls, TRBD1, cannot be checked with no DNA. CDR3 sequence: CASSSSTDRRGYGYTF. Where the CDR3 stops, the reference TRBV7-9 and TRBJ1-2 genes take over; the full variable domain is DTGVSQNPRHKITKRGQNVTFRCDPISEHNRLYWYRQTLGQGPEFLTYFQNEAQLEKSRLLSDRFSAERPKGSFSTLEIQRTEQGDSAMYLCASSSSTDRRGYGYTFGSGTRLTVV.